This T cell receptor beta chain was captured by sequencing in a study of Graves' ophthalmopathy and Graves' hyperthyroidism. Study results and caveats: Ophthalmopathy versus stable hyperthyroidism: 13-signature model gave around 86% sensitivity, around 81% specificity. For predicting ophthalmopathy progression, the model had 70.59% sensitivity and approximately 72% specificity.

This clonotype was detected ten times or more. Antigen specificity is unknown. Trimming removed 3 bases from V and 6 bases from J; junction bases left unmatched: 4. Germline CDR1 reads SGHTA; CDR2 reads FQGTGA. The CDR3 has 13 residues. The PBMCs used were ones drawn from 9.5 to 10 ml of fresh peripheral blood. RNA transcripts were the source from which TCR beta CDR3 regions were amplified. First-round RT-PCR with HTBI primers preceded a second-round multiplex PCR. One entry per CDR3 protein, called by TCRdb with MiXCR from the multiplex PCR reads. The table includes 650,000 to 900,000 distinct CDR3 sequences, roughly two fifths detected once.

This clonotype was obtained from an adult man with Graves' ophthalmopathy. The material sequenced was peripheral blood. V is TRBV7-3 and J is TRBJ1-1, with 7 bases aligning to TRBD1. Written as DNA, the CDR3 is TGTGCCAGCAGCTTCTCAGGGACAGCTGAAGCTTTCTTT. Protein sequence: CASSFSGTAEAFF.